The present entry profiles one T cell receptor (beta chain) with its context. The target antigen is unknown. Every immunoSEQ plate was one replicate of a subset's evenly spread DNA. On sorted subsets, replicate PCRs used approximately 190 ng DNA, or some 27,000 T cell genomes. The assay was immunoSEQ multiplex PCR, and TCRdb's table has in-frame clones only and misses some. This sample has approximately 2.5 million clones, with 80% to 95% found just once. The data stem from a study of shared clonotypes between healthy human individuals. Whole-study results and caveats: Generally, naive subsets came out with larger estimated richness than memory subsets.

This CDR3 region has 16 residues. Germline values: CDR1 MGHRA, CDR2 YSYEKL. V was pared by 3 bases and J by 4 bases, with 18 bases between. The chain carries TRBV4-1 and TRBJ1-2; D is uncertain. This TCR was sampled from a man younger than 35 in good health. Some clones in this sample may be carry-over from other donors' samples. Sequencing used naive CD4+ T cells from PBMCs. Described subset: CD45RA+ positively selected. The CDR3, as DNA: TGCGCCAGCAGCCAGGGCGGCGTGAGGGTCCCCTATGGCTACACCTTC. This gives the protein CASSQGGVRVPYGYTF.